This T cell receptor beta chain was observed in a study of Graves' ophthalmopathy and Graves' hyperthyroidism. V was shortened by 5 bases and J by 5 bases, with 13 bases between the two germline ends. CDR3 size: 13 residues. In germline, CDR1 is MNHEY, CDR2 SVGAGI. The TCR beta CDR3 regions underwent amplification from RNA transcripts. HTBI primers were employed in first-round RT-PCR, then a second-round multiplex PCR followed. TCRdb re-called the multiplex PCR reads with MiXCR, one entry per CDR3 protein. The sample holds about 640,000 distinct CDR3 sequences; about 41% are singletons and the top ten take over 2.5%.

The specimen sequenced was peripheral blood. This TCR came from an adult man with Graves' ophthalmopathy. This sequence joins TRBV6-5 and TRBJ2-7; D possibly corresponds to TRBD1 (6 bases). In DNA, the CDR3 is TGTGCCAGCAGTGGAAACAGGGCCCACGAGCAGTACTTC. This sequence encodes CASSGNRAHEQYF.